One sample yielded the 11 T cell receptor beta chains listed below, sequenced in a study of regulatory T cells in long-lasting Graves disease. Building the TCR beta libraries relied on iRepertoire HTBI primers, and CDR3 regions underwent Arm-PCR. MiXCR was run by TCRdb on the multiplex PCR reads, yielding one entry per CDR3 protein. Counted here are over 200,000 distinct CDR3 sequences, around a sixth occurring once; the ten biggest clones make up roughly 15%. Time point of the sample: newly diagnosed GD, antithyroid drugs for less than 3 months. PBMCs provided the RNA from which the TCR library was made. These data also featured in a second study, about T cells in Graves' hyperthyroidism and ophthalmopathy.

The sample was peripheral blood mononuclear cells (PBMCs), taken at new diagnosis, from a patient treated with antithyroid drugs. The source is a woman aged 30 to 39 with Graves disease.

With respect to this clonotype: This could be a read error, since a much larger clone is one nucleotide away. This chain uses TRBV29-1 with TRBJ2-7; a possible D gene is TRBD1 (6 bases). The CDR3 is made up of 13 amino acids. Germline loops: CDR1 SQVTM, CDR2 ANQGSEA. The CDR3 reads CSVLGTPSCEQYF. The DNA for the CDR3 is TGCAGCGTTCTAGGGACACCTTCCTGCGAGCAGTACTTC.

The sample holds many counts of this clonotype. The chain couples TRBV12-5 to TRBJ1-1; 8 positions agree with TRBD1. Germline CDR1 is LGHNT and CDR2 is FRNRAP. The V gene end was trimmed by 5 bases and the J gene end by 5 bases; junction bases not matched to a gene: 7. The CDR3 runs 14 residues. The CDR3 region has the DNA TGTGCTAGTGGTCCCGGGACAGGAGCGACTGAAGCTTTCTTT. Translation gives CASGPGTGATEAFF.

This clonotype was recorded at least ten times. V usage is TRBV11-1 and J usage is TRBJ2-5, with D possibly matching TRBD2 (7 bases). The CDR3 spans 18 residues. The germline V and J ends were trimmed by 4 bases and 2 bases, with 23 bases remaining between them. Germline V gene data show CDR1 as SGHAT and CDR2 as FQDESV (reference sequence). For the CDR3, the DNA is TGTGCCAGCAGCTCCCCCCCCGGGGGCGGGGGACCACAAGAGACCCAGTACTTC. Protein sequence: CASSSPPGGGGPQETQYF.

This clonotype was detected once. Likely a read error: the CDR3 ends without its conserved phenylalanine or tryptophan. The gene calls are TRBV7-7 and TRBJ2-1, with TRBD1 matching 10 bases. CDR3 length: 18 amino acids. Per the germline V gene, CDR1 is SSHAT and CDR2 is FNYEAQ (reference sequence). The CDR3 DNA follows: TGTGCTAGCAGCCCCGCCCCCCCTGACAGGGGGCTAAACAATGAGCAGTTCGTC. As protein: CASSPAPPDRGLNNEQFV.

The V gene is TRBV7-9, the J gene TRBJ1-6; 10 bases are a match to TRBD1. Germline CDR1 SEHNR, CDR2 FQNEAQ (reference sequence). Unmatched junction bases numbered 4, after V lost 1 base and J lost 7 bases. This CDR3 region has 16 residues. CDR3 sequence (DNA): TGTGCCAGCAGCTTAGTCCGGACAGGGGGAAATTCACCCCTCCACTTT. It specifies CASSLVRTGGNSPLHF.

This clonotype was counted ten times or more. This chain joins TRBV12-3 or TRBV12-4 and TRBJ2-1; 7 positions match TRBD2. The V gene end was trimmed by 7 bases and the J gene end by 4 bases; junction bases not matched to a gene: 13. This CDR3 has 16 amino acids. The CDR3 DNA reads TGTGCCAGCACCTCCCCGGGGCTAGCGGCGTACAATGAGCAGTTCTTC. It specifies CASTSPGLAAYNEQFF.

As concerns this clonotype: Only one base separates this from a far larger clonotype, so it likely reflects a read error. The rearrangement uses TRBV7-8 and TRBJ2-3, with D possibly matching TRBD2 (5 bases). The DNA matches TRBJ2-1 better at its end, which makes the J call doubtful. Germline CDR1 SGHVS, CDR2 FQNEAQ. The CDR3 has 16 residues. CDR3 DNA sequence: TGTGCCAGCAGCATACCCACCGGGGTCCTTTACAATGGGCAGTTCTTC. Its translation: CASSIPTGVLYNGQFF.

This clonotype was counted ten times or more. The chain has TRBV4-1 and TRBJ1-1; D gene uncertain. Per the germline V gene, CDR1 is MGHRA and CDR2 is YSYEKL. The V end lost 6 bases, the J end lost 1 base, and 12 bases lay between the germline ends. CDR3 size: 14 residues. The CDR3 here is CASRRTTTNTEAFF. The CDR3 DNA reads as TGCGCCAGCAGAAGGACCACAACGAACACTGAAGCTTTCTTT.

This clonotype has at least ten counts. J is TRBJ1-2 and V is TRBV14; TRBD1 might be the D (6 bases). The V end was cut by 6 bases, the J end by 8 bases, with 10 bases between. The CDR3 runs to 11 residues. Germline loops: CDR1 SGHDN, CDR2 FVKESK. CDR3 coding DNA: TGTGCCAGCAGAGGGACACGCGGCTACACCTTC. Amino acid sequence: CASRGTRGYTF.

This clonotype was counted many times. The J gene is TRBJ1-3, the V gene TRBV2; 7 bases fit TRBD1. The CDR3 runs 14 residues. Germline V gene lookup returns CDR1 SNHLY and CDR2 FYNNEI. Trimming took 3 bases from V and 7 from J; bases not matched to a gene: 6. The CDR3 DNA is TGTGCCAGCAGTGACTGGGGACAGAGCAACACCATATATTTT. Protein: CASSDWGQSNTIYF.

The rearrangement links TRBV12-3 or TRBV12-4 to TRBJ1-1; possibly TRBD1 for D (6 bases). The CDR3 spans 13 residues. The V and J ends lost 3 bases and 8 bases respectively, with 13 bases between them. CDR3 sequence reads: CASSFGDTGEAFF. The CDR3 nucleotides read TGTGCCAGCAGTTTTGGGGACACAGGAGAAGCTTTCTTT.